What follows are 4 T cell receptor beta chains derived from one specimen sequenced in a study of tumor-infiltrating lymphocytes in primary liver carcinoma. cDNA specific to TCR beta was made from about 0.45 ug of total RNA, with a constant-region primer employed for priming. Libraries for TCR beta were built through three nested multiplex PCR rounds, which together made up a slightly modified ARM-PCR procedure. It was with TRBV1-TRBV30 forward primers and a C-beta reverse primer that the first two PCR rounds were run, at approximately 10 cycles each. One entry per CDR3 protein, called by TCRdb with MiXCR from the multiplex PCR reads. This table holds more than 150,000 distinct CDR3 sequences, over 45% found once. It was unsorted whole blood that yielded blood RNA, and germline DNA was also extracted. Source material: peripheral blood. These TCRs come from a middle-aged man with primary liver carcinoma and hepatitis B virus infection.

The chain joins TRBV13 to TRBJ2-7; D not resolved. CDR1 and CDR2 from the germline V gene are PRHDT and FYEKMQ (reference sequence). V dropped 6 bases and J dropped 3 bases, with 9 bases sitting between them. The CDR3 sequence is 12 residues long. The CDR3 loop is CASSFTGYEQYF. Here the CDR3 DNA reads TGTGCCAGCAGTTTCACTGGCTACGAGCAGTACTTC.

Points on this clonotype: Mismatch with germline at one junction end may stem from a read error. The chain recombines TRBV11-2 with TRBJ1-4; D is undetermined. Germline V gene lookup returns CDR1 SGHAT and CDR2 FQNNGV. This CDR3 comprises 12 residues. CDR3 sequence (DNA): TGTGCCTGCAGCTTAGACCAGACAAAGTCACATTTT. It codes for CACSLDQTKSHF.

The V call is TRBV10-3, the J call TRBJ1-4; perhaps TRBD1 as D (5 bases). Germline V gene sequence: CDR1 ENHRY, CDR2 SYGVKD. The CDR3 consists of 15 residues. The V end lost 0 bases, the J end lost 11 bases, and 16 bases lay between the germline ends. CDR3 DNA sequence: TGTGCCATCAGTGAGTCGACGGGGCCGCCTGGGAAACTGTTTTTT. Protein sequence: CAISESTGPPGKLFF.

In this sample, this clonotype turned up once. The gene calls are TRBV5-5 and TRBJ2-7, with TRBD2 as a possible D gene (5 bases). Germline CDR1 and CDR2: SGHKS and YYEKEE (reference sequence). Deletions cut 1 base from V and 0 bases from J, with 14 bases between. The CDR3 consists of 16 residues. CDR3 sequence: CASSLSGRAVSYEQYF. In nucleotides, the CDR3 is TGTGCCAGCAGCTTGAGCGGACGGGCAGTCTCCTACGAGCAGTACTTC.